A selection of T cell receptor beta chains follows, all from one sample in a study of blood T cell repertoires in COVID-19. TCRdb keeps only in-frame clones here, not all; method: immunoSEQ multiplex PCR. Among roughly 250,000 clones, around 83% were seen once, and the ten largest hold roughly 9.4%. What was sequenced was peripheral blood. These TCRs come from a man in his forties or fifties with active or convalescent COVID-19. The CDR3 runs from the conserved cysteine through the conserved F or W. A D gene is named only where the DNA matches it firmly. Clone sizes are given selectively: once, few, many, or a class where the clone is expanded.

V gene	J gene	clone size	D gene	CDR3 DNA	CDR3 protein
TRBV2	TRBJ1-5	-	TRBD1	TGTGCCAGCAGTTGGGACAGTAGCAATCAGCCCCAGCATTTT	CASSWDSSNQPQHF
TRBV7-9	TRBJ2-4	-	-	TGTGCCAGCAGCCCAAGGGGGAATCTAGCCAAAAACATTCAGTACTTC	CASSPRGNLAKNIQYF
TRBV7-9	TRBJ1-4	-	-	TGTGCCAGCAGCTTAGTAGGGGTTGAAAAACTGTTTTTT	CASSLVGVEKLFF
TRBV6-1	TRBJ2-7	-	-	TGTGCCAGCAGTGAAGCAGGGACCGGGTTGGAGGGCTACGAGCAGTACTTC	CASSEAGTGLEGYEQYF
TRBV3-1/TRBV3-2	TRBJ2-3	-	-	TGTGCCAGCAGCCAAGGAGCGAATACGCAGTATTTT	CASSQGANTQYF
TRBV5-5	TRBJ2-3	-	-	TGTGCCAGCAGCGGTCTGGAGGCACCGAGCACAGATACGCAGTATTTT	CASSGLEAPSTDTQYF
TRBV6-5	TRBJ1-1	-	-	TGTGCCACCCGGATTCAGGGGCTCAACACTGAAGCTTTCTTT	CATRIQGLNTEAFF
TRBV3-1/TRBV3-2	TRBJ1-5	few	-	TGTGCCAGCAGCCAAGATCCGAATCAGCCCCAGCATTTT	CASSQDPNQPQHF
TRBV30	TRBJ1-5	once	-	TGTGCCTGGAGTAGGGCAGGGGTGGTAGATCAGCCCCAGCATTTT	CAWSRAGVVDQPQHF
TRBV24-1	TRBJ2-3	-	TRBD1	TGTGCCACCAGTGATGCCGTGGGACAGGGGTTAGATACGCAGTATTTT	CATSDAVGQGLDTQYF
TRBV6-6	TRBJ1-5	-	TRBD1	TGTGCCAGCAGTGCGACAGGGGGCGGGGGCAATCAGCCCCAGCATTTT	CASSATGGGGNQPQHF
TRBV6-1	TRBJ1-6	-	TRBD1	TGTGCCAGCAGTGAAGTTATTGCGGGACAGGGGAATTCACCCCTCCACTTT	CASSEVIAGQGNSPLHF
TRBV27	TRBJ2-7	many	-	TGTGCCAGCAGTTCCCTCGGAGAGGGCCCATCCTACGAGCAGTACTTC	CASSSLGEGPSYEQYF
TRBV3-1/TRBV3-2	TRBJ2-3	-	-	TGTGCCAGCAGCCTCGGGGGGCCGACAGATACGCAGTATTTT	CASSLGGPTDTQYF
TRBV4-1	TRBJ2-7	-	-	TGCGCCAGCAGCCAAGATTCGACAGACCTTGTCCAGCAGTACTTC	CASSQDSTDLVQQYF
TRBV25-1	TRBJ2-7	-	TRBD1	TGTGCCAGCAGTCCGACGGGACAGGGTAAAGTCGAGCAGTACTTC	CASSPTGQGKVEQYF
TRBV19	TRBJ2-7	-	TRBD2	TGTGCCAGTAGTGGGGGGGTATACGAGCAGTACTTC	CASSGGVYEQYF
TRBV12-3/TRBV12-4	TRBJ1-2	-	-	TGTGCCAGCAGTTTGTGGGACACCCATGGCTACACCTTC	CASSLWDTHGYTF
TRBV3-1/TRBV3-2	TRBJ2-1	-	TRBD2	TGTGCCAGCAGAGGTATCGGACTAGCGGGAGAGGCGGTATACAATGAGCAGTTCTTC	CASRGIGLAGEAVYNEQFF
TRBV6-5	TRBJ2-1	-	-	TGTGCCAGCAGAGCCGGGACTCCTGTAGGCGATGAGCAGTTCTTC	CASRAGTPVGDEQFF
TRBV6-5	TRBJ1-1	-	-	TGTGCCAGCCGGGCAGGGGTAGGCCTGAACACTGAAGCTTTCTTT	CASRAGVGLNTEAFF
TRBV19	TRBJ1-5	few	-	TGTGCCAGTAGTATTCCTGGACAATTAAATCAGCCCCAGCATTTT	CASSIPGQLNQPQHF
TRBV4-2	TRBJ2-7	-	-	TGTGCCAGCAGCCAACTAGACAGGTACGAGCAGTACTTC	CASSQLDRYEQYF
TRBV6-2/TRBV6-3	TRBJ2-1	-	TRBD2	TGTGCCAGCAGCCCCGTTAGGGCTAGCGGGGAGGGGAATGAGCAGTTCTTC	CASSPVRASGEGNEQFF
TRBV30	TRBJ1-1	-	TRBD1	TGTGCCTGGAGTCCAGGACAGGGCACTGAAGCTTTCTTT	CAWSPGQGTEAFF
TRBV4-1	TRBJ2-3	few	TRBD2	TGCGCCAGCAGCCAAGGGACTAGCGGGGGGGTCAGGGATACGCAGTATTTT	CASSQGTSGGVRDTQYF
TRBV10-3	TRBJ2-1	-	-	TGTGCCATCAGTCCGGGGATCGGTACCAACAATGAGCAGTTCTTC	CAISPGIGTNNEQFF
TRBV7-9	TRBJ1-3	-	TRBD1	TGTGCCAGCAGCCGAACGACAGGGGACGGAGACACCATATATTTT	CASSRTTGDGDTIYF
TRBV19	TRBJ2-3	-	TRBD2	TGTGCCACCTCTGCTAGGGGGGGACTAGCGGTGTCTGCGACCGATACGCAGTATTTT	CATSARGGLAVSATDTQYF
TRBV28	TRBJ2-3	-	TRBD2	TGTGCCAGCAGCCCGCAGGGAGGGGCTTTGCGCACAGATACGCAGTATTTT	CASSPQGGALRTDTQYF
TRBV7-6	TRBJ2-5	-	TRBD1	TGTGCCAGCAGCTTATTGGCGGGGACAGGGGGCCAAGAGACCCAGTACTTC	CASSLLAGTGGQETQYF
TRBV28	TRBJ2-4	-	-	TGTGCCACCAGCCCCGCGGCCATCAACCAAAACATTCAGTACTTC	CATSPAAINQNIQYF
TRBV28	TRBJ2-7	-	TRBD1	TGTGCCAGCAGTTTAGGGGACAGGGCCGACGAGCAGTACTTC	CASSLGDRADEQYF
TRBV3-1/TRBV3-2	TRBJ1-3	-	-	TGTGCCAGCAGCCAAGCAGGGGACTCTGGAAACACCATATATTTT	CASSQAGDSGNTIYF
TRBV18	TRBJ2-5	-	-	TGTGCCAGCTCACCACCACTTTCCCAAGAGACCCAGTACTTC	CASSPPLSQETQYF
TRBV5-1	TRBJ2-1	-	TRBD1	TGCGCCAGCAGCTGGGGGACAGGGTCCTACAATGAGCAGTTCTTC	CASSWGTGSYNEQFF
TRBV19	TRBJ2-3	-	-	TGTGCCAGTAGGGCGAGGGCCGGGGGGCGAAAAGATACGCAGTATTTT	CASRARAGGRKDTQYF
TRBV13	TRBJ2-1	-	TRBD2	TGTGCCAGCAGCCGCACGGGACTAGCGGGTAATGAGCAGTTCTTC	CASSRTGLAGNEQFF
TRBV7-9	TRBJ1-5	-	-	TGTGCCAGCAGCTACGGGTATAGCAATCAGCCCCAGCATTTT	CASSYGYSNQPQHF
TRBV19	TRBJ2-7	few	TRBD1	TGTGCCAGTAAAGGACAGGCGAGCTCCTACGAGCAGTACTTC	CASKGQASSYEQYF
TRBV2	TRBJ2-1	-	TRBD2	TGTGCCAGCAGGACGGAGATTAAGAGCGGGGGGAAGTACAATGAGCAGTTCTTC	CASRTEIKSGGKYNEQFF
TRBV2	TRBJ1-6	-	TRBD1	TGTGCCAGCGACAGGGGAATGGACTATTCACCCCTCCACTTT	CASDRGMDYSPLHF
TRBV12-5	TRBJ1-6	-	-	TGTGCTAGTGGTCCCCCCGGGTCACCCCTCCACTTT	CASGPPGSPLHF
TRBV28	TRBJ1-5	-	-	TGTGCCAGCAGCTCCGATCAGCCCCAGCATTTT	CASSSDQPQHF
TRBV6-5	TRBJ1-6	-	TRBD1	TGTGCCAGCAGCGCCGGGGACAGGGATACTGCACCCCTCCACTTT	CASSAGDRDTAPLHF
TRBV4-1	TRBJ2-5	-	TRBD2	TGCGCCAGCAGCCCTTTAGGGATAGCGGGAGGGACGCGGGAGACCCAGTACTTC	CASSPLGIAGGTRETQYF
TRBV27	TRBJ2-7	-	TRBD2	TGTGCCAGTACCCAGGGAGGCGGGGGTTCCGAGCAGTACTTC	CASTQGGGGSEQYF
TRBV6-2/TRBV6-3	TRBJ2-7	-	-	TGTGCCAGCAGCCGGACAGCGCAACCCTACGAGCAGTACTTC	CASSRTAQPYEQYF